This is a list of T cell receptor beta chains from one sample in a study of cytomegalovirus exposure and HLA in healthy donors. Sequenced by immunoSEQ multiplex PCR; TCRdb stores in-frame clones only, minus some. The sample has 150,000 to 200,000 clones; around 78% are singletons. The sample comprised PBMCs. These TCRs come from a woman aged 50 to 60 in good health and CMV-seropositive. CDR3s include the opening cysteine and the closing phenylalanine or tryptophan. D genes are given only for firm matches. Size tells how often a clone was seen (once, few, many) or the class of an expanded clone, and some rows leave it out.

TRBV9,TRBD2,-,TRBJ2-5,CASSGAGGGAGETQYF,TGTGCCAGCAGCGGTGCCGGCGGGGGGGCCGGGGAGACCCAGTACTTC
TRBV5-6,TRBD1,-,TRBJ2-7,CASSLVDRDNYEQYF,TGTGCCAGCAGCTTGGTTGACAGGGATAACTACGAGCAGTACTTC
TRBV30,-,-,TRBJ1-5,CAWSLGQFNQPQHF,TGTGCCTGGAGCCTTGGACAGTTTAATCAGCCCCAGCATTTT
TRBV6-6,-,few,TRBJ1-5,CASSYPPGNQPQHF,TGTGCCAGCAGTTACCCCCCAGGGAATCAGCCCCAGCATTTT
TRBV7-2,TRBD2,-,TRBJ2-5,CASSLVGGGGGETQYF,TGTGCCAGCAGCTTAGTCGGCGGGGGGGGTGGAGAGACCCAGTACTTC
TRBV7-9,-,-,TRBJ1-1,CSSSPPRDTEAFF,TGTTCCAGCAGCCCCCCCCGGGACACTGAAGCTTTCTTT
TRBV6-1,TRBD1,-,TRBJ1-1,CASSPRDRTTEAFF,TGTGCCAGCAGTCCGCGGGACAGAACCACTGAAGCTTTCTTT
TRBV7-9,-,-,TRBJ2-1,CASSRGQYNEQFF,TGTGCCAGCAGTCGCGGACAGTACAATGAGCAGTTCTTC
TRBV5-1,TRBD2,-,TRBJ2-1,CASTPLAGGPDEQFF,TGCGCCAGCACCCCCCTGGCGGGGGGGCCAGATGAGCAGTTCTTC
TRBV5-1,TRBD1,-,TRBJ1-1,CASRRDRGDTEAFF,TGCGCCAGCAGACGGGACAGGGGAGACACTGAAGCTTTCTTT
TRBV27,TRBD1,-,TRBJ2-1,CASSFRDRARGEQFF,TGTGCCAGCAGTTTCCGGGACAGGGCGCGAGGTGAGCAGTTCTTC
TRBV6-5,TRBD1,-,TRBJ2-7,CASTLGQGYEQYF,TGTGCCAGCACCCTGGGACAGGGCTACGAGCAGTACTTC
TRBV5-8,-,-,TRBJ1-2,CASSLNSFYGYTF,TGTGCCAGCAGCTTGAACAGTTTTTATGGCTACACCTTC
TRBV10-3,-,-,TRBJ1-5,CAISDGQGRSSNQPQHF,TGTGCCATCAGTGACGGCCAGGGAAGGAGTAGCAATCAGCCCCAGCATTTT
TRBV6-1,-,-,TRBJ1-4,CASGRGNEKLFF,TGTGCCAGCGGCAGGGGTAATGAAAAACTGTTTTTT
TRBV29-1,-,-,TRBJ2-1,CSVGQTYNEQFF,TGCAGCGTTGGGCAGACCTACAATGAGCAGTTCTTC
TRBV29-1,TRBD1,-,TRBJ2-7,CSVRSPGQGGGEQYF,TGCAGCGTTCGCAGCCCGGGACAGGGAGGGGGCGAGCAGTACTTC
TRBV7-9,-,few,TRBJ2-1,CSSSLGVDEQFF,TGTTCCAGCAGTCTAGGGGTGGATGAGCAGTTCTTC
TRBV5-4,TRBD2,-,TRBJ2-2,CASSRTSGVNTGELFF,TGTGCCAGTTCGCGGACTAGCGGGGTTAACACCGGGGAGCTGTTTTTT
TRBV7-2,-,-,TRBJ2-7,CASSLGGAEQYF,TGTGCCAGCAGCTTGGGAGGAGCCGAGCAGTACTTC
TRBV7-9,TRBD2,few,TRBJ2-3,CASSRLAGQDTQYF,TGTGCCAGCAGCAGACTAGCGGGGCAAGATACGCAGTATTTT
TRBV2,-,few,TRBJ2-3,CASSEGRGTDTQYF,TGTGCCAGCAGTGAGGGACGGGGGACAGATACGCAGTATTTT
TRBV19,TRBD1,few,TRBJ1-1,CASRPWTGSMNTEAFF,TGTGCCAGTAGACCCTGGACAGGCAGCATGAACACTGAAGCTTTCTTT
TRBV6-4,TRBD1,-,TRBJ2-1,CASSTGTGYNEQFF,TGTGCCAGCAGTACCGGGACAGGGTACAATGAGCAGTTCTTC
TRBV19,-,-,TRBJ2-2,CASSIRDSYTGELFF,TGTGCCAGTAGTATCCGGGACTCCTACACCGGGGAGCTGTTTTTT
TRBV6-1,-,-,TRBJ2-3,CASLPTDTQYF,TGTGCCAGCCTCCCGACAGATACGCAGTATTTT
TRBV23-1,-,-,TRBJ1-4,CASSRKGVRLFF,TGCGCCAGCAGTCGTAAGGGGGTGAGGCTGTTTTTT
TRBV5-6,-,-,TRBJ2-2,CASSFGLRGELFF,TGTGCCAGCAGCTTCGGTTTGCGCGGGGAGCTGTTTTTT
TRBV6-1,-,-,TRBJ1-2,CATQGGYGYTF,TGTGCCACTCAGGGAGGCTATGGCTACACCTTC
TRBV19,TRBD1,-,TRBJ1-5,CASSHLKGATYSNQPQHF,TGTGCCAGTAGTCACCTTAAGGGGGCCACATATAGCAATCAGCCCCAGCATTTT
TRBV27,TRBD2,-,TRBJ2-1,CASRWRGGYNEQFF,TGTGCCAGTCGGTGGCGGGGGGGGTACAATGAGCAGTTCTTC
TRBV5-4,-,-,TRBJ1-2,CASSLQGAYGYTF,TGTGCCAGCAGCCTACAGGGAGCCTATGGCTACACCTTC
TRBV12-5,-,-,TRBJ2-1,CASGTDRSSYNEQFF,TGTGCTAGTGGCACCGACAGGTCCTCCTACAATGAGCAGTTCTTC
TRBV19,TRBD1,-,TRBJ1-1,CASSQPRDRGRGGVTEAFF,TGTGCCAGTAGTCAACCCCGGGACAGGGGGCGCGGGGGGGTCACTGAAGCTTTCTTT
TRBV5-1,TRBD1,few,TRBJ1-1,CASRAGTGGTEAFF,TGCGCCAGCAGAGCTGGGACAGGGGGCACTGAAGCTTTCTTT
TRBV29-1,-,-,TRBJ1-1,CSVASTEAFF,TGCAGCGTTGCATCCACTGAAGCTTTCTTT
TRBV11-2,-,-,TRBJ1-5,CASSLGRWGSQPQHF,TGTGCCAGCAGCTTAGGGAGGTGGGGAAGCCAGCCCCAGCATTTT
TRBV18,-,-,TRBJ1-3,CASSPSRLVSGNTIYF,TGTGCCAGCTCACCCTCGAGACTCGTCTCTGGAAACACCATATATTTT
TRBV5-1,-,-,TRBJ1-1,CASSLTGITEAFF,TGCGCCAGCAGCTTGACAGGGATCACTGAAGCTTTCTTT
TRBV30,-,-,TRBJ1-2,CAWSVGDRVGGYTF,TGTGCCTGGAGTGTAGGGGATCGAGTGGGTGGCTACACCTTC
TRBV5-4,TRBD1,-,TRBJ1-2,CASSFPGQNYGYTF,TGTGCCAGCAGCTTCCCGGGACAGAACTATGGCTACACCTTC
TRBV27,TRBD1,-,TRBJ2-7,CASRKTAGTGIEQYF,TGTGCCAGCAGAAAAACCGCCGGGACAGGGATCGAGCAGTACTTC
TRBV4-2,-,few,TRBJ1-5,CASSQDGRGNQPQHF,TGTGCCAGCAGCCAAGATGGGAGGGGCAATCAGCCCCAGCATTTT
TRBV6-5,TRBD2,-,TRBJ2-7,CASSYGGEGYSYEQYF,TGTGCCAGCAGTTACGGTGGGGAGGGGTACTCCTACGAGCAGTACTTC
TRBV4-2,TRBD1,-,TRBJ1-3,CASSPQGRGNTIYF,TGTGCCAGCAGCCCACAGGGGAGGGGAAACACCATATATTTT
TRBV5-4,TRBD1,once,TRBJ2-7,CASSSRTGSFYEQYF,TGTGCCAGCAGCTCGAGGACAGGGAGCTTCTACGAGCAGTACTTC
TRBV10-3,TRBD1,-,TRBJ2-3,CAITENRDRDTDTQYF,TGTGCCATCACCGAAAACCGGGACAGGGACACAGATACGCAGTATTTT
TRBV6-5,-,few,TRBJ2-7,CASSYSNQKAYEQYF,TGTGCCAGCAGTTACTCGAACCAGAAAGCCTACGAGCAGTACTTC
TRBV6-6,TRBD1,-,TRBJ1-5,CASSRGQRDQPQHF,TGTGCCAGCAGCCGGGGACAGCGCGATCAGCCCCAGCATTTT
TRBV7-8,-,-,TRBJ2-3,CASSQRLQVSTDTQYF,TGTGCCAGCAGCCAGAGACTCCAAGTCAGCACAGATACGCAGTATTTT
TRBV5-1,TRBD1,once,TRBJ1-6,CASSPEGASSYNSPLHF,TGCGCCAGCAGCCCTGAGGGGGCGAGCTCCTATAATTCACCCCTCCACTTT
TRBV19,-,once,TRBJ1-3,CASSIGQLSGNTIYF,TGTGCCAGTAGTATCGGACAGCTCTCTGGAAACACCATATATTTT
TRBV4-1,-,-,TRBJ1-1,CASSPRGAQGEAFF,TGCGCCAGCAGCCCCCGAGGGGCGCAGGGGGAAGCTTTCTTT
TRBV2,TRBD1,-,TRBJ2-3,CASSGQGASSTDTQYF,TGTGCCAGCAGCGGACAGGGAGCTTCTAGCACAGATACGCAGTATTTT
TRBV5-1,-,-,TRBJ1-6,CASSSIDRPFGNNSPLHF,TGCGCCAGCAGCTCGATAGACAGGCCGTTTGGGAATAATTCACCCCTCCACTTT
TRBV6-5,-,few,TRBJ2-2,CASSYSTGNTGELFF,TGTGCCAGCAGTTATTCCACAGGGAACACCGGGGAGCTGTTTTTT
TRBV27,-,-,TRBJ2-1,CASSLKDGGYNEQFF,TGTGCCAGCAGTTTAAAGGACGGAGGATACAATGAGCAGTTCTTC